This T cell receptor (beta chain) was recovered during a study of breast tumors, draining lymph nodes, adjacent tissues listed by TCRdb under 2016. Describing the broader study: TCR beta repertoires were compared across tumor, adjacent nontumor tissue and axillary lymph nodes obtained from breast cancer patients. In human breast cancer, the study set out to evaluate how tumor, surrounding tissue and draining lymph node repertoires relate to one another and whether T cells may move between these sites.

The lymph node samples were taken from the axillary draining lymph nodes of breast cancer patients. The CDR3 contains 11 residues, cysteine and phenylalanine counted. Kept here is only the CDR3 DNA, which spans 33 bases and is read in frame from base 1. From the germline V gene, CDR1 is SGHDT and CDR2 is YYEEEE. What the authors observed across the whole study: Tumor and nontumor tissue repertoires were significantly more similar in luminal-like than in basal-like breast cancer. The conclusion that tumor T cells originate in lymph nodes was presented as consistent with a hypothesis rather than as directly demonstrated. The data were judged consistent with most tumor T cells deriving from the lymph node and then expanding within tumor tissue. T-cell repertoire diversity in tumors was found to be lower than in lymph nodes but higher than in nontumor tissue, and preferential V and J gene usage was observed.

This clonotype was counted ten times or more. This receptor's antigen is unknown. The junction does not match germline at one end; this may be a read error. Sequencing relied on an Illumina HiSeq 2000. Multiplex PCR amplification was used to build the TCR beta chain libraries. High-throughput sequencing was used to analyze the amplified TCR beta chain products. TCRdb's own reprocessing of the public reads used fastp at Q25 and MiXCR and kept productive beta chains. Entries are consolidated by CDR3 protein sequence, retaining the most common genes and DNA. The sample data list about 110,000 distinct CDR3 sequences, and about 31% of these were observed just once. Approximately 6% of the sample goes to the ten largest clones.

The specimen was axillary lymph node tissue. The chain was built from TRBV5-6 and TRBJ2-7; TRBD1 is a weak D gene call, 6 bases matching. The origin of this receptor is a female donor with breast cancer. Some clones in this sample may be carry-over from other donors' samples. The encoded CDR3 is CASSSRQVEDF. DNA sequence: TGTGCCAGCAGCTCTAGACAGGTAGAAGACTTC. The entire variable domain, with the stretches around the CDR3 drawn from the reference TRBV5-6 and TRBJ2-7 proteins, is DAGVTQSPTHLIKTRGQQVTLRCSPKSGHDTVSWYQQALGQGPQFIFQYYEEEERQRGNFPDRFSGHQFPNYSSELNVNALLLGDSALYLCASSSRQVEDFGPGTRLTVT.